The next 19 T cell receptor beta chains were all read from a single sample in a study of tumor and adjacent non-tumor tissue in lung cancer. TCRbeta libraries were built with three rounds of nested PCR, modified from ARM-PCR. TCRdb analysed the multiplex PCR reads with MiXCR anew, one entry per CDR3 protein. The table shows some 84,000 distinct CDR3 sequences, with around three fifths occurring only once. The template was RNA from unsorted bulk tissue. The material sequenced was lung tumor tissue. Source of these receptors: a man in his 70s with non-small cell lung cancer.

Concerning this clonotype itself: A read error may account for a junction end that differs from germline. The chain is built from TRBV10-3 and TRBJ2-6; 7 nucleotides match TRBD1. Germline assignment: CDR1 ENHRY and CDR2 SYGVKD. The CDR3 covers 15 residues. CDR3 coding DNA: TGTGCCATCAGTCAACAGGGGTCTGGGGCCAACGTACTGATTTTC. Protein: CAISQQGSGANVLIF.

As for this clonotype: The junction departs from germline at one end; a sequencing error may be responsible. J is TRBJ2-3 and V is TRBV28, with TRBD1 as a possible D gene (5 bases). Germline CDR1 MDHEN, CDR2 SYDVKM. The CDR3 contains 14 residues. CDR3 loop: CASSFVQGTDTRYF. CDR3 in DNA: TGTGCCAGCAGTTTCGTTCAGGGTACAGATACGCGGTATTTT.

Turning to this clonotype: A read error may produce the germline difference seen at one junction end. The chain couples TRBV10-3 to TRBJ1-1; the match to TRBD1 covers 8 bases. The CDR3 loop spans 14 amino acids. CDR1 is ENHRY, CDR2 SYGVKD, per germline. The CDR3 sequence is CAISRTGRDTVAIF. The CDR3 nucleotides are TGTGCCATCAGCCGGACAGGGAGGGACACTGTAGCTATCTTT.

The table lists this clonotype with many counts. The V call is TRBV29-1, the J call TRBJ2-7; 7 nucleotides align to TRBD1. Germline V gene data show CDR1 as SQVTM and CDR2 as ANQGSEA. V shed 8 bases and J 3 bases; nucleotides not matched to a gene: 10. The CDR3 consists of 13 residues. The CDR3 region is CSTRQGTNYEQYF. The CDR3, as DNA: TGCAGCACAAGACAGGGTACGAACTACGAGCAGTACTTC.

About this clonotype itself: One junction end does not reproduce the germline sequence, and a read error may be involved. V is TRBV4-2 and J is TRBJ2-2; 13 bases match TRBD2. Germline CDR1 is LGHNA and CDR2 is YNFKEQ. This CDR3 is built from 17 residues. For the CDR3, the DNA is TGTGCCAACAGCCAAACCAGACTAGCGGGGGGCACCGGGGGGCTGTTTTTT. Amino acid sequence: CANSQTRLAGGTGGLFF.

About this clonotype: A much bigger clone sits one base away, suggesting this may be a read error. The CDR3 protein is CTSFGGGEQFF. The CDR3 DNA reads TGCACCAGCTTTGGGGGCGGTGAGCAGTTCTTC. The chain employs TRBV5-1 and TRBJ2-1, with a possible D match to TRBD1 (6 bases). CDR1 and CDR2 from the germline V gene are SGHRS and YFSETQ. The CDR3 has 11 amino acids.

Concerning this clonotype: A much bigger clone sits one base away, suggesting this may be a read error. The chain carries TRBV12-3 or TRBV12-4 and TRBJ1-1; D remains ambiguous. The CDR3 totals 14 residues. The CDR3 region has the DNA TGTGCCAGCAATTTAAGGCAGGTAAACACTGAAGCTTTCTTT. Its translation is CASNLRQVNTEAFF.

This clonotype was found many times. The chain has TRBV2 and TRBJ2-7, with 7 nucleotides matching TRBD1. V was clipped by 2 bases and J by 5 bases; unmatched bases: 6. CDR1 and CDR2 from the germline V gene are SNHLY and FYNNEI. This CDR3 spans 14 amino acids. CDR3 sequence: CASSETDRTNEQYF. CDR3 coding DNA: TGTGCCAGCAGTGAAACGGACAGGACGAACGAGCAGTACTTC. Full variable domain (missing parts from reference TRBV2 and TRBJ2-7): EPEVTQTPSHQVTQMGQEVILRCVPISNHLYFYWYRQILGQKVEFLVSFYNNEISEKSEIFDDQFSVERPDGSNFTLKIRSTKLEDSAMYFCASSETDRTNEQYFGPGTRLTVT.

As for this clonotype: A much larger clone differs from this one at a single base, so this may be a read error. The chain couples TRBV7-9 to TRBJ1-2, with D possibly being TRBD1 (5 bases). Germline V lookup: CDR1 SEHNR, CDR2 FQNEAQ (reference sequence). This CDR3 has 14 residues. CDR3 sequence reads: CVSSPKGFNYGYTF. The CDR3 DNA is TGTGTCAGCAGCCCCAAGGGGTTTAACTATGGCTACACCTTC.

The rearrangement links TRBV11-2 to TRBJ2-7; D might be TRBD1 (5 bases). CDR3 length: 16 amino acids. V was pared by 10 bases and J by 4 bases, with 26 bases between. The germline V gene has CDR1 SGHAT and CDR2 FQNNGV. CDR3 amino acids: CANTRPGMGSMYEQYF. DNA of the CDR3: TGTGCCAACACAAGACCAGGGATGGGCAGTATGTACGAGCAGTACTTC.

Of note for this clonotype: The junction differs from germline at one of its ends, possibly a read error. This chain joins TRBV4-1 and TRBJ1-2, with 8 positions matching TRBD1. CDR1 and CDR2 from the germline V gene are MGHRA and YSYEKL. This CDR3 has 16 residues. The CDR3 sequence: CASSQDMTGVNYDYTF. In nucleotides, the CDR3 is TGCGCCAGCAGCCAAGATATGACAGGGGTTAACTATGACTACACCTTC.

For this clonotype: The CDR3 ends on some other residue instead of the conserved phenylalanine or tryptophan, so this is likely a read error. V is TRBV20-1 and J is TRBJ1-1; the match to TRBD1 covers 7 bases. This CDR3 region has 14 residues. Per germline, CDR1 DFQATT and CDR2 SNEGSKA (reference sequence). V lost 4 bases to trimming and J lost 10 bases; unmatched junction nucleotides: 15. The CDR3 here is CSAIVPGTAFSAFL. The DNA of the CDR3 is TGCAGTGCTATAGTCCCCGGGACAGCCTTCTCAGCTTTCTTA.

As regards this clonotype: A much larger clone sits a single nucleotide away, making a read error possible. This chain links TRBV30 with TRBJ2-2, with D unclear. Germline V gives CDR1 GTSNPN, CDR2 SVGIG (reference sequence). The CDR3 is made up of 14 amino acids. This CDR3 reads CAWAIRPNTRELFF. Here the CDR3 DNA reads TGTGCCTGGGCCATACGGCCAAACACCAGGGAGCTGTTTTTT.

As concerns this clonotype: This sequence may be a read error, since a much larger clone differs from it by one base. DNA for the CDR3: TGTGCCAGCAGCTACGGACCTAGCGGGACCTCCAAAAACATTCAGTACTTC. Protein product: CASSYGPSGTSKNIQYF. The chain couples TRBV6-1 to TRBJ2-4; 9 bases map to TRBD2. Germline CDR1 reads MNHNS; CDR2 reads SASEGT. The CDR3 runs to 17 residues. The V and J ends lost 6 bases and 2 bases, in that order; junction bases with no gene match: 11.

This clonotype has more than one count but fewer than ten. A much larger clonotype is one base distant, so this may be a read error. This rearrangement joins TRBV29-1 to TRBJ1-2; D is perhaps TRBD1 (5 bases). V was shortened by 6 bases and J by 4 bases, with 21 bases between the two germline ends. Germline CDR1 reads SQVTM; CDR2 reads ANQGSEA. The length of the CDR3 is 15 residues. The DNA of the CDR3 is TGCAGCGTCCCCCGGGACTTCCTACCCCTCTATGGCTACACCTTC. Translated: CSVPRDFLPLYGYTF. Filled out from reference TRBV29-1 and TRBJ1-2, the complete variable domain reads SAVISQKPSRDICQRGTSLTIQCQVDSQVTMMFWYRQQPGQSLTLIATANQGSEATYESGFVIDKFPISRPNLTFSTLTVSNMSPEDSSIYLCSVPRDFLPLYGYTFGSGTRLTVV.

The V and J genes are TRBV6-1 and TRBJ2-7; 10 nucleotides match TRBD2. The CDR3 has 14 amino acids. In germline, CDR1 is MNHNS, CDR2 SASEGT. The junction had 4 bases not matched to a gene; V was cut back by 6 bases and J by 2 bases. The CDR3 sequence: CASRLTSGAYEQYF. The CDR3 DNA reads as TGTGCCAGCAGGTTAACTAGCGGGGCCTACGAGCAGTACTTC.

In its sample, this clonotype was seen many times. The V gene is TRBV12-3 or TRBV12-4, the J gene TRBJ1-2; 9 bases align to TRBD1. Trimming cost V 2 bases and J 5 bases; bases outside gene matches: 9. The CDR3 is 16 residues long. The CDR3 nucleotides are TGTGCCAGCAGTTTAAAGAGGGCAGGACAGGGGTATGGCTACACCTTC. This gives the protein CASSLKRAGQGYGYTF.

Comment on this clonotype: The germline gene is not matched at one end of the junction; a read error may be the cause. The genes are TRBV18 and TRBJ1-4; no definite D call. This CDR3 has 13 amino acids. Germline V gene data show CDR1 as KGHSH and CDR2 as LQKENI. As DNA, the CDR3 is TGTGTCAGCTCACCATATATCCCCGAAAAACTGTTTTTT. Translation gives CVSSPYIPEKLFF.

This sequence joins TRBV29-1 and TRBJ1-5; 8 nucleotides match TRBD1. The trim removed 8 bases at V and 4 bases at J, leaving 7 bases unmatched. The CDR3 consists of 13 residues. Germline CDR1 is SQVTM and CDR2 is ANQGSEA. In DNA form, the CDR3 reads TGCAGCATTGGCCGGGACAGGAATCAGCCCCAGCATTTT. Amino acids: CSIGRDRNQPQHF.